This entry is about one T cell receptor beta chain. This may be a read error: a much more frequent sequence differs by one nucleotide. The identical CDR3 is also encoded by other nucleotide sequences in the sample. Per the study methods: Cell counts per sample came from amplifying reference gene primers. Clones were sequenced by immunoSEQ multiplex PCR, and TCRdb holds only the in-frame ones, with some missing. V and J calls and clone size come straight from that table; D and trimming were deduced from the DNA. Among some 220,000 clones listed, 83% were seen once. The V gene's germline CDR1 is LGHDT and CDR2 YNNKEL (reference sequence). CDR3 size: 15 residues. This sample is part of a study of blood T cell repertoires in COVID-19. Study details: T cells, B-cell-depleted T cells, or PBMCs supplied cDNA or gDNA.

The gene calls are TRBV3-1 (or the pseudogene TRBV3-2) and TRBJ2-3; D might be TRBD2 (7 bases). The sequence was obtained from a human donor in a cohort sampled during active COVID-19. Sequenced: peripheral blood. CDR3: CASSQGGGRADTQYF. Written as DNA, the CDR3 is TGCGCCAGCAGCCAAGGGGGGGGGCGCGCAGATACGCAGTATTTT.